The 30 T cell receptor beta chains presented below share a single source sample, sequenced in a study of cytomegalovirus exposure and HLA in healthy donors. PCR used 60 Vbeta primers and 13 Jbeta primers. Repertoires were generated with immunoSEQ multiplex PCR, while TCRdb's copy carries only in-frame clones and drops some. The data show around 130,000 clones, 85% seen once. The sequenced material came from PBMCs. Receptors originate from a woman aged 25 to 39 in good health and CMV-seropositive.

The J gene is TRBJ2-7, the V gene TRBV2; unclear D gene. V shed 4 bases and J shed 5 bases, with 9 bases lying between them. The CDR3 sequence is 12 residues long. Germline lookup yields CDR1 SNHLY and CDR2 FYNNEI. The CDR3, as DNA: TGTGCCAGCAGTGTCACGAACAACGAGCAGTACTTC. It translates to CASSVTNNEQYF.

As for this clone: Compared with germline, one end of the junction differs, possibly owing to a read error. The rearrangement links TRBV7-2 to TRBJ2-7; 7 bases agree with TRBD2. CDR3 length equals 12 residues. Germline CDR1 reads SGHTA; CDR2 reads FQGNSA. The CDR3 spells CASSPLGSGASF. The CDR3 DNA reads TGTGCCAGCAGCCCACTGGGGAGCGGGGCCTCCTTC.

The chain joins TRBV1 to TRBJ1-5. TRBV1 is flagged as a pseudogene. The CDR3 loop spans 9 amino acids. The CDR3 protein is CTSIRTQHF. In DNA, the CDR3 is TGCACCAGCATCCGTACTCAGCATTTT.

The gene calls are TRBV4-1 and TRBJ2-7, with 11 bases aligning to TRBD2. The CDR3 is 17 amino acids. Trimming cost V 4 bases and J 5 bases; bases outside gene matches: 13. Germline V gives CDR1 MGHRA, CDR2 YSYEKL. This CDR3 is CASSPREFPGLADEQYF. In DNA form, the CDR3 reads TGCGCCAGCAGCCCAAGAGAGTTCCCGGGACTAGCGGACGAGCAGTACTTC.

The V gene is TRBV9, the J gene TRBJ2-5; 7 bases are a match to TRBD2. Unmatched junction bases numbered 13, after V lost 6 bases and J lost 5 bases. Germline-derived CDR1 and CDR2 are SGDLS and YYNGEE. The CDR3 spans 15 residues. In nucleotides, the CDR3 is TGTGCCAGCAACCGAGCGGCGGGAGCGGGTGAGACCCAGTACTTC. Translation gives CASNRAAGAGETQYF.

The chain employs TRBV5-4 and TRBJ2-7, with 7 bases identical to TRBD1. This CDR3 comprises 15 residues. CDR1 and CDR2 from the germline V gene are SGHNT and YYREEE (reference sequence). V lost 8 bases and J lost 4; bases outside the gene matches: 15. CDR3 sequence reads: CARSLLKGAGYEQYF. The DNA of the CDR3 is TGTGCCAGGAGCCTCCTCAAGGGGGCAGGGTACGAGCAGTACTTC.

V usage is TRBV4-1 and J usage is TRBJ2-2; 9 bases align to TRBD1. The V gene's germline CDR1 is MGHRA and CDR2 YSYEKL. Losses at the gene ends were 4 bases for V and 2 bases for J; bases not matched to a gene: 2. The CDR3 covers 15 residues. In DNA form, the CDR3 reads TGCGCCAGCAGCCCGGGACAGGGCAACACCGGGGAGCTGTTTTTT. Translating it yields CASSPGQGNTGELFF.

The V gene is TRBV6-4, the J gene TRBJ2-2, with TRBD2 as a possible D gene (7 bases). Per germline, CDR1 MRHNA and CDR2 SNTAGT. The CDR3 extends over 15 amino acids. Trimming removed 2 bases at V and 2 bases at J, with 9 bases between. CDR3 DNA: TGTGCCAGCAGTGACGGGGGGGCCAACACCGGGGAGCTGTTTTTT. Its protein is CASSDGGANTGELFF.

The gene calls are TRBV16 and TRBJ1-3; the D is unclear. The CDR3 runs to 13 residues. Trimming left V 1 base short and J 4 bases short, with 5 bases between. Germline values: CDR1 KGHSY, CDR2 FQNENV. The CDR3 sequence is CASSQFPGNTIYF. The CDR3 bases are TGTGCCAGCAGCCAATTCCCGGGAAACACCATATATTTT.

The chain is built from TRBV30 and TRBJ2-7; 7 bases are shared with TRBD2. Germline CDR1 reads GTSNPN; CDR2 reads SVGIG (reference sequence). V was clipped by 0 bases and J by 0 bases; unmatched bases: 5. This CDR3 comprises 15 residues. The chain's CDR3 is CAWSVLGLSSYEQYF. CDR3 DNA sequence: TGTGCCTGGAGTGTACTGGGACTAAGCTCCTACGAGCAGTACTTC.

This sequence joins TRBV5-6 and TRBJ2-7; 9 bases match TRBD2. J lost 7 bases, V lost 0 bases, and 17 bases had no gene match. This CDR3 comprises 18 residues. Germline V gene lookup returns CDR1 SGHDT and CDR2 YYEEEE. The CDR3 loop reads CASSLAPYKIAGAREQYF. For the CDR3, the DNA is TGTGCCAGCAGCTTGGCCCCCTATAAAATAGCGGGAGCAAGGGAGCAGTACTTC.

The chain recombines TRBV28 with TRBJ2-1; 13 bases match TRBD2. The V segment lost 6 bases and the J segment 4 bases; nucleotides outside the gene matches: 9. Germline loops: CDR1 MDHEN, CDR2 SYDVKM. The CDR3 spans 17 residues. The CDR3 reads CASRLPGLAGLYNEQFF. In DNA form, the CDR3 reads TGTGCCAGCAGATTACCGGGACTAGCGGGGTTATACAATGAGCAGTTCTTC. Full variable domain (missing parts from reference TRBV28 and TRBJ2-1): DVKVTQSSRYLVKRTGEKVFLECVQDMDHENMFWYRQDPGLGLRLIYFSYDVKMKEKGDIPEGYSVSREKKERFSLILESASTNQTSMYLCASRLPGLAGLYNEQFFGPGTRLTVL.

The rearrangement joins TRBV28 to TRBJ2-3; no firm D call. Per the germline V gene, CDR1 is MDHEN and CDR2 is SYDVKM. V was cut by 3 bases and J by 1 base, with 5 bases left in between. The length of the CDR3 is 13 residues. CDR3 bases: TGTGCCAGCAGTTTCGTCGGCACAGATACGCAGTATTTT. It codes for CASSFVGTDTQYF.

The rearrangement joins TRBV18 to TRBJ1-1; D is undetermined. The V and J ends lost 4 bases and 0 bases respectively, with 6 bases between them. The V gene's germline CDR1 is KGHSH and CDR2 LQKENI. The length of the CDR3 is 13 residues. The CDR3 reads CASSQQLNTEAFF. The DNA for the CDR3 is TGTGCCAGCTCACAACAGCTGAACACTGAAGCTTTCTTT.

A note on this clone: A read error may account for a junction end that differs from germline. The chain has TRBV7-9 and TRBJ2-7, with D uncertain. Germline V gene lookup returns CDR1 SEHNR and CDR2 FQNEAQ (reference sequence). CDR3 length: 11 residues. The CDR3 DNA sequence: TGTTCCAGCAGCCCAGGATACGAGCAGTACTTC. It specifies CSSSPGYEQYF.

V usage is TRBV30 and J usage is TRBJ2-7; no firm D call. V was trimmed by 0 bases and J by 7 bases, leaving 10 bases between them. Germline V gives CDR1 GTSNPN, CDR2 SVGIG (reference sequence). The CDR3 is made up of 12 amino acids. CDR3 residues: CAWSVTATEQYF. DNA for the CDR3: TGTGCCTGGAGTGTAACAGCTACTGAGCAGTACTTC.

The CDR3 DNA follows: TGTGCCAGCAGTGTGTGGGTCTCGGGAGGAAACACCATATATTTT. This translates into CASSVWVSGGNTIYF. J is TRBJ1-3 and V is TRBV2; no clear D gene. The CDR3 is made up of 15 amino acids. The V gene's germline CDR1 is SNHLY and CDR2 FYNNEI. V was clipped by 4 bases and J by 4 bases, with 14 bases between them.

The chain has TRBV12-5 and TRBJ1-1, with 9 bases fitting TRBD1. Germline V gene lookup returns CDR1 LGHNT and CDR2 FRNRAP. The CDR3 extends over 16 amino acids. The V gene end was trimmed by 2 bases and the J gene end by 1 base; junction bases not matched to a gene: 5. In nucleotides, the CDR3 is TGTGCTAGTGGTTTGTACGGACAGGGGTCGAACACTGAAGCTTTCTTT. This sequence encodes CASGLYGQGSNTEAFF. Full variable domain (outside the CDR3, taken from reference TRBV12-5 and TRBJ1-1): DARVTQTPRHKVTEMGQEVTMRCQPILGHNTVFWYRQTMMQGLELLAYFRNRAPLDDSGMPKDRFSAEMPDATLATLKIQPSEPRDSAVYFCASGLYGQGSNTEAFFGQGTRLTVV.

The chain carries TRBV23-1 and TRBJ1-4; TRBD1 matches 8 bases. TRBV23-1 is designated an ORF whose function remains uncertain. Losses at the gene ends were 9 bases for V and 9 bases for J; bases not matched to a gene: 9. The CDR3 has 13 residues. The CDR3 is CARDRDLDKKLFF. Written as DNA, the CDR3 is TGCGCCAGGGACAGGGACTTGGATAAAAAACTGTTTTTT.

V gene TRBV10-2 combines with J gene TRBJ1-2; TRBD1 is a possible D gene (6 bases). Trimming cost V 4 bases and J 4 bases, with 10 bases left between them. This CDR3 contains 13 residues. Germline V gene lookup returns CDR1 WSHSY and CDR2 SAAADI. CDR3: CASSAGVSYGYTF. The CDR3 DNA is TGCGCCAGCAGTGCAGGGGTCTCCTATGGCTACACCTTC.

This clone is a singleton in its sample. The V call is TRBV30, the J call TRBJ1-2; 8 bases agree with TRBD1. The CDR3 covers 14 residues. Per germline, CDR1 GTSNPN and CDR2 SVGIG (reference sequence). With V trimmed by 4 bases and J by 4 bases, 8 bases remained unmatched. This CDR3 reads CAWNRQGLGYGYTF. The CDR3 nucleotides are TGTGCCTGGAATCGACAGGGGTTGGGCTATGGCTACACCTTC.

The rearrangement links TRBV15 to TRBJ2-7; D might be TRBD2 (6 bases). V lost 0 bases, J lost 2 bases, and 11 bases lay in between. CDR1 is LNHNV and CDR2 is YYDKDF in the germline V gene (reference sequence). The CDR3 runs to 15 residues. CDR3 protein: CATSRDPGRAYEQYF. For the CDR3, the DNA is TGTGCCACCAGCAGAGATCCCGGGAGAGCCTACGAGCAGTACTTC.

This sequence joins TRBV5-1 and TRBJ2-5, with TRBD1 identical over 9 bases. V was clipped by 3 bases and J by 0 bases; unmatched bases: 0. CDR3 size: 14 residues. Germline-derived CDR1 and CDR2 are SGHRS and YFSETQ. The DNA for the CDR3 is TGCGCCAGCAGCTGGGACAGGGACCAAGAGACCCAGTACTTC. Protein: CASSWDRDQETQYF.

The V call is TRBV19, the J call TRBJ2-3; D may be TRBD2 (5 bases). The CDR3 sequence is 13 residues long. Trimming took 6 bases from V and 0 from J, leaving 7 bases between them. Germline lookup yields CDR1 LNHDA and CDR2 SQIVND (reference sequence). The CDR3 here is CASRGGSTDTQYF. The DNA of the CDR3 is TGTGCCAGTAGGGGCGGGAGCACAGATACGCAGTATTTT.

A word on this clone: The sample holds other DNA sequences that translate to the same CDR3. This chain connects TRBV7-3 to TRBJ2-1; 13 bases fit TRBD2. In germline, CDR1 is SGHTA, CDR2 FQGTGA. V trimming: 3 bases; J trimming: 4 bases; junction bases outside the gene matches: 0. CDR3 length: 15 residues. The chain's CDR3 is CASSLGLAGYNEQFF. CDR3 DNA: TGTGCCAGCAGCTTGGGACTAGCGGGGTACAATGAGCAGTTCTTC.

The chain is built from TRBV15 and TRBJ2-6; possibly TRBD1 for D (6 bases). This CDR3 region has 16 residues. Trimming took off 0 bases at V and 1 base at J, with 7 bases between the two ends. The germline V gene encodes CDR1 LNHNV and CDR2 YYDKDF (reference sequence). CDR3 residues: CATSRDTGSGANVLTF. CDR3 DNA sequence: TGTGCCACCAGCAGAGACACAGGGTCTGGGGCCAACGTCCTGACTTTC.

This sequence joins TRBV6-5 and TRBJ1-1, with D tentatively TRBD1 (6 bases). Germline V CDR1 and CDR2: MNHEY, SVGAGI. V gave up 5 bases and J gave up 2 bases, with 15 bases separating them. This CDR3 is 15 amino acids long. DNA for the CDR3: TGTGCCAGCAGTCCCCAAGTGGGGGCTAACACTGAAGCTTTCTTT. Its translation: CASSPQVGANTEAFF.

The CDR3 loop reads CASSFNRGGPGELFF. DNA of the CDR3: TGTGCCAGCAGTTTTAACAGGGGAGGCCCCGGGGAGCTGTTTTTT. This chain connects TRBV28 to TRBJ2-2; perhaps TRBD1 as D (7 bases). V lost 3 bases and J 6 bases, leaving 14 bases between the germline ends. CDR3 length: 15 amino acids. Looked up from germline, CDR1 is MDHEN and CDR2 is SYDVKM.

This sequence joins TRBV14 and TRBJ2-1; D may be TRBD2 (5 bases). Germline CDR1 and CDR2: SGHDN and FVKESK. This CDR3 is built from 14 residues. V was cut by 1 base and J by 5 bases, with 9 bases left in between. The CDR3 loop reads CASSQADSNNEQFF. The CDR3 nucleotides read TGTGCCAGCAGCCAAGCGGACTCTAACAATGAGCAGTTCTTC.

This rearrangement joins TRBV5-1 to TRBJ1-5; TRBD1 is a possible D gene (6 bases). In germline, CDR1 is SGHRS, CDR2 YFSETQ. Trimming removed 0 bases at V and 6 bases at J, with 13 bases between. CDR3 length: 15 residues. CDR3 coding DNA: TGCGCCAGCAGCTTGGAAGCAGGGGATGGTCAGCCCCAGCATTTT. This gives the protein CASSLEAGDGQPQHF.